These T cell receptor beta chains were read from a single sample in a study of cytomegalovirus exposure and HLA in healthy donors. Libraries were prepared by immunoSEQ multiplex PCR; TCRdb keeps only in-frame clonotypes and omits some of them. This sample has 100,000 to 150,000 clones; less than 85% occur once, and the top ten carry 7% to 9.5%. Sequencing used PBMCs. These receptors came from a man younger than 40 in good health and CMV-seropositive. Both conserved end residues are part of each CDR3. D genes are given only for firm matches. For some rows the clone size is stated as once, few or many, or as a class when expanded; others skip it.

DNA: TGTGCCAGCAGTTACCCCACGGAGGTAGATTCACCCCTCCACTTT
CDR3: CASSYPTEVDSPLHF
size: NA
length: 15
J: TRBJ1-6
D: NA
V: TRBV6-5

DNA: TGCGCCAGCAGCCGGGACAGCTCTAACTATGGCTACACCTTC
CDR3: CASSRDSSNYGYTF
size: NA
length: 14
J: TRBJ1-2
D: TRBD1
V: TRBV5-1

DNA: TGTGCCTGGAGTGGGGCCAGCTATAATTCACCCCTCCACTTT
CDR3: CAWSGASYNSPLHF
size: NA
length: 14
J: TRBJ1-6
D: NA
V: TRBV30

DNA: TGCGCCAGCAGCTGGGTTACACCGGGACAGGGGATCGATGAGCAGTTCTTC
CDR3: CASSWVTPGQGIDEQFF
size: NA
length: 17
J: TRBJ2-1
D: TRBD1
V: TRBV5-1

DNA: TGCGCCAGCAGCCCGACAGGGAACGGTCAGCCCCAGCATTTT
CDR3: CASSPTGNGQPQHF
size: NA
length: 14
J: TRBJ1-5
D: TRBD1
V: TRBV5-1

DNA: TGTGCCAGCAGCACAGACGGGGATGAAGCTTTCTTT
CDR3: CASSTDGDEAFF
size: once
length: 12
J: TRBJ1-1
D: NA
V: TRBV7-9

DNA: TGTGCCATCAGCCGGGACACCTTCACAGATACGCAGTATTTT
CDR3: CAISRDTFTDTQYF
size: NA
length: 14
J: TRBJ2-3
D: NA
V: TRBV10-3

DNA: TGCGCCAGCAGCCACGTAGCGGGGGGAATCTCCTACAATGAGCAGTTCTTC
CDR3: CASSHVAGGISYNEQFF
size: NA
length: 17
J: TRBJ2-1
D: TRBD2
V: TRBV4-1

DNA: TGTGCCAGCAGCCAAGGAAGGGGAACTGAAGCTTTCTTT
CDR3: CASSQGRGTEAFF
size: once
length: 13
J: TRBJ1-1
D: NA
V: TRBV16

DNA: TGTGCCACCAAGATGGGGACAGTATCTTACGAGCAGTACTTC
CDR3: CATKMGTVSYEQYF
size: NA
length: 14
J: TRBJ2-7
D: TRBD1
V: TRBV2

DNA: TGTGCCAGCAGCTCCGTGTTGTTTGGCTACACCTTC
CDR3: CASSSVLFGYTF
size: NA
length: 12
J: TRBJ1-2
D: NA
V: TRBV28

DNA: TGTGCCAGTAGTTCCTCCGGGACAGGAAATGAGCAGTTCTTC
CDR3: CASSSSGTGNEQFF
size: NA
length: 14
J: TRBJ2-1
D: TRBD1
V: TRBV19

DNA: TGTGCCAGCAGCCAAGAAAATTGGGCTAGCGGGTACTACGAGCAGTACTTC
CDR3: CASSQENWASGYYEQYF
size: NA
length: 17
J: TRBJ2-7
D: TRBD2
V: TRBV4-2

DNA: TGTGCCACTACAGGTTCTGGGGCCAACGTCCTGACTTTC
CDR3: CATTGSGANVLTF
size: few
length: 13
J: TRBJ2-6
D: NA
V: TRBV19

DNA: TGTGCCAGCAGCCGACAGGGGGCTGTAGGGGAGCTGTTTTTT
CDR3: CASSRQGAVGELFF
size: NA
length: 14
J: TRBJ2-2
D: TRBD1
V: TRBV27

DNA: TGTGCCAGCAGCTTTGGGGGGAGCTCCTACAATGAGCAGTTCTTC
CDR3: CASSFGGSSYNEQFF
size: NA
length: 15
J: TRBJ2-1
D: NA
V: TRBV5-4

DNA: TGCGCCAGCAGCCCAGGGGACAGGGGCTTGAACACTGAAGCTTTCTTT
CDR3: CASSPGDRGLNTEAFF
size: few
length: 16
J: TRBJ1-1
D: TRBD1
V: TRBV4-1

DNA: TGTGCCAGCAGCGTATACAGCCCGGGACTGCCGAACACCGGGGAGCTGTTTTTT
CDR3: CASSVYSPGLPNTGELFF
size: few
length: 18
J: TRBJ2-2
D: NA
V: TRBV9

DNA: TGTGCCAGCAGCCGAACTACAGGGGATCGTCAGCCCCAGCATTTT
CDR3: CASSRTTGDRQPQHF
size: NA
length: 15
J: TRBJ1-5
D: TRBD1
V: TRBV6-5

DNA: TGCAGCGGCCATGGCGGGATGAGGGACACAGATACGCAGTATTTT
CDR3: CSGHGGMRDTDTQYF
size: NA
length: 15
J: TRBJ2-3
D: NA
V: TRBV29-1

DNA: TGTGCCAGCAGTCCGGGACAGTTAGAGACCCAGTACTTC
CDR3: CASSPGQLETQYF
size: once
length: 13
J: TRBJ2-5
D: TRBD1
V: TRBV2

DNA: TGTGCCACAAAACAGTCTCCTCCTACCTACGAGCAGTACTTC
CDR3: CATKQSPPTYEQYF
size: NA
length: 14
J: TRBJ2-7
D: NA
V: TRBV28

DNA: TGTGCCAGCAGTGGATCGGGACAGGGTTCCTACGAGCAGTACTTC
CDR3: CASSGSGQGSYEQYF
size: NA
length: 15
J: TRBJ2-7
D: TRBD1
V: TRBV6-1

DNA: TGTGCCAGCAGGGGACTAGCGGGGGGGCGAGGCAATGAGCAGTTCTTC
CDR3: CASRGLAGGRGNEQFF
size: NA
length: 16
J: TRBJ2-1
D: TRBD2
V: TRBV2

DNA: TGTGCCAGCAACCCTGGACAGGGGAGGTCGGAGACCCAGTACTTC
CDR3: CASNPGQGRSETQYF
size: NA
length: 15
J: TRBJ2-5
D: TRBD1
V: TRBV28

DNA: TGCGCCAGCAGCCGGGAGGGAAGGGGCAATGAGCAGTTCTTC
CDR3: CASSREGRGNEQFF
size: NA
length: 14
J: TRBJ2-1
D: TRBD2
V: TRBV4-1

DNA: TGTGCCAGCAGCGAATTGACAGATAACAATGAGCAGTTCTTC
CDR3: CASSELTDNNEQFF
size: few
length: 14
J: TRBJ2-1
D: NA
V: TRBV9

DNA: TGTGCCAGCAGCTTAGGACAGGGGAACACTGAAGCTTTCTTT
CDR3: CASSLGQGNTEAFF
size: NA
length: 14
J: TRBJ1-1
D: TRBD1
V: TRBV7-3

DNA: TGTGCCAGCAGCTTTATCCGGACAGGGGGGGATACGCAGTATTTT
CDR3: CASSFIRTGGDTQYF
size: NA
length: 15
J: TRBJ2-3
D: TRBD1
V: TRBV7-6

DNA: TGTGCCAGCGGCCGGACCGGGACAGGGGGCGGGAACACTGAAGCTTTCTTT
CDR3: CASGRTGTGGGNTEAFF
size: NA
length: 17
J: TRBJ1-1
D: TRBD1
V: TRBV27

DNA: TGTGCCAGCAGTGAAGCGTTACGCAGCGGAATAGCGGGGTCAGATACGCAGTACTTT
CDR3: CASSEALRSGIAGSDTQYF
size: NA
length: 19
J: TRBJ2-3
D: TRBD2
V: TRBV6-1

DNA: TGTGCCAGCTCACCTCCCTTCAAGAGGGCTAATGAAAAACTGTTTTTT
CDR3: CASSPPFKRANEKLFF
size: NA
length: 16
J: TRBJ1-4
D: NA
V: TRBV18

DNA: TGCAGTGCTAACATAGGAAACACCATATATTTT
CDR3: CSANIGNTIYF
size: few
length: 11
J: TRBJ1-3
D: NA
V: TRBV20-1

DNA: TGTGCCAGCAGCCTGACAGGCCTTGTATTTAGTTACACCTTC
CDR3: CASSLTGLVFSYTF
size: NA
length: 14
J: TRBJ1-2
D: NA
V: TRBV5-8

DNA: TGTGCCAGCAGCTTAGGGGCGGGGACCCAAGAGACCCAGTACTTC
CDR3: CASSLGAGTQETQYF
size: NA
length: 15
J: TRBJ2-5
D: NA
V: TRBV7-2

DNA: TGTGCCACCCTTCCGGGAAAAGGATTTCAAGAGACCCAGTACTTC
CDR3: CATLPGKGFQETQYF
size: NA
length: 15
J: TRBJ2-5
D: NA
V: TRBV6-6

DNA: TGTGCCAGCAGCTTGCCAGGGTTGGAGACCCAGTACTTC
CDR3: CASSLPGLETQYF
size: NA
length: 13
J: TRBJ2-5
D: NA
V: TRBV2

DNA: TGTGCCAGCAGAAGGACACCGAACGGGCAGCCCCAGCATTTT
CDR3: CASRRTPNGQPQHF
size: NA
length: 14
J: TRBJ1-5
D: NA
V: TRBV6-5

DNA: TGCGCCAGCAGCTTGGAAGGGACAGGGAGTGAAAAACTGTTTTTT
CDR3: CASSLEGTGSEKLFF
size: NA
length: 15
J: TRBJ1-4
D: TRBD1
V: TRBV5-1

DNA: TGTGCCAGCAGCCCCCCTGACGGGGATACGCAGTATTTT
CDR3: CASSPPDGDTQYF
size: NA
length: 13
J: TRBJ2-3
D: NA
V: TRBV7-3

DNA: TGTGCCTGGAAGCGTACCCAAACAGGGACCGGGGAGCTGTTTTTT
CDR3: CAWKRTQTGTGELFF
size: NA
length: 15
J: TRBJ2-2
D: NA
V: TRBV30

DNA: TGTGCCAGCAGTGGGACTAGCGAGAGCTCCTACGAGCAGTACTTC
CDR3: CASSGTSESSYEQYF
size: NA
length: 15
J: TRBJ2-7
D: TRBD2
V: TRBV6-1

DNA: TGTGCCAGCAGCCAGAGGGACAGGAGGAATGAAAAACTGTTTTTT
CDR3: CASSQRDRRNEKLFF
size: once
length: 15
J: TRBJ1-4
D: TRBD1
V: TRBV14

DNA: TGTGCCAGCAGCGTAGTAGAGGGGGCCTCTGGCTACACCTTC
CDR3: CASSVVEGASGYTF
size: NA
length: 14
J: TRBJ1-2
D: TRBD1
V: TRBV9

DNA: TGTGCCAGCAGCCCCCCTACCGCGGGCACAGATACGCAGTATTTT
CDR3: CASSPPTAGTDTQYF
size: NA
length: 15
J: TRBJ2-3
D: NA
V: TRBV4-2

DNA: TGCGCCAGCAGCCCCTCGACAGGTGGGAGCACTGAAGCTTTCTTT
CDR3: CASSPSTGGSTEAFF
size: NA
length: 15
J: TRBJ1-1
D: NA
V: TRBV5-1

DNA: TGTGCCAGTGGGACTAGCGGGGTGGAGGGAGAGACCCAGTACTTC
CDR3: CASGTSGVEGETQYF
size: NA
length: 15
J: TRBJ2-5
D: TRBD2
V: TRBV19

DNA: TGCGCCAGCAGCTTGGCTTGGGGCAATAATGAGCAGTTCTTC
CDR3: CASSLAWGNNEQFF
size: NA
length: 14
J: TRBJ2-1
D: NA
V: TRBV5-1

DNA: TGCGCCAGCAGCTTGGAAGTAGGGGGCAGGGGCAAAAACATTCAGTACTTC
CDR3: CASSLEVGGRGKNIQYF
size: NA
length: 17
J: TRBJ2-4
D: TRBD1
V: TRBV5-1

DNA: TGCAGTGCAAATGACCAGCGGGCCCAGTACTTC
CDR3: CSANDQRAQYF
size: NA
length: 11
J: TRBJ2-5
D: NA
V: TRBV20-1

DNA: TGTGCCAGCAGCTTGGGGACTAGCGTCGGTGAGCAGTTCTTC
CDR3: CASSLGTSVGEQFF
size: NA
length: 14
J: TRBJ2-1
D: TRBD2
V: TRBV11-2

DNA: TGTGCCAGCAGTGCCACAGGCTTCTACGAGCAGTACTTC
CDR3: CASSATGFYEQYF
size: NA
length: 13
J: TRBJ2-7
D: NA
V: TRBV6-1

DNA: TGTGCCAGCAGCTTAGCCCTTTTAGCGGGGGGGCCGTATAGCACAGATACGCAGTATTTT
CDR3: CASSLALLAGGPYSTDTQYF
size: NA
length: 20
J: TRBJ2-3
D: TRBD2
V: TRBV7-8

DNA: TGCAGCGACGGACAGGGTTTTGGAGGCTACACCTTC
CDR3: CSDGQGFGGYTF
size: NA
length: 12
J: TRBJ1-2
D: TRBD1
V: TRBV29-1

DNA: TGCGCCAGCAGCCCTTATCCTAGCGGGGGGATCCAAGAGACCCAGTACTTC
CDR3: CASSPYPSGGIQETQYF
size: NA
length: 17
J: TRBJ2-5
D: TRBD2
V: TRBV4-1

DNA: TGTGCCACCCAAGGGAGACAGGGGGCATGGGTGAACACTGAAGCTTTCTTT
CDR3: CATQGRQGAWVNTEAFF
size: NA
length: 17
J: TRBJ1-1
D: TRBD1
V: TRBV19